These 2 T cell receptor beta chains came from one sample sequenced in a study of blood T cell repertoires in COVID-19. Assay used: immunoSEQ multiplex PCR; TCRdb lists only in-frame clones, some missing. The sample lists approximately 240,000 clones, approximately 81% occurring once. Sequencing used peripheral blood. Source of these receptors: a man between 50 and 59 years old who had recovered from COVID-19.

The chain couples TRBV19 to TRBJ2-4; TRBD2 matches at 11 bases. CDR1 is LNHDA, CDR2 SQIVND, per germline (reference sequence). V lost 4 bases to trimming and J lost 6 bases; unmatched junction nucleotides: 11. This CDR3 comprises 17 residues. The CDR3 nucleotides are TGTGCCAGTAGTACCCGAGGTAGCGGGAGGGCTGGAAACATTCAGTACTTC. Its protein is CASSTRGSGRAGNIQYF.

The CDR3 reads CASSLPTNRDRVGHEQFF. The CDR3 DNA sequence: TGTGCCAGCTCCCTTCCCACGAACCGGGACAGGGTAGGCCATGAGCAGTTCTTC. V and J are TRBV27 and TRBJ2-1; 9 bases fit TRBD1. The V gene end was trimmed by 8 bases and the J gene end by 8 bases; junction bases not matched to a gene: 22. Germline assignment: CDR1 MNHEY and CDR2 SMNVEV (reference sequence). The CDR3 covers 18 residues.